This T cell receptor (beta chain) was captured by sequencing in a study of cytomegalovirus exposure and HLA in healthy donors. Trimming cost V 3 bases and J 2 bases, with 8 bases left between them. The germline gives CDR1 SQVTM, CDR2 ANQGSEA. This CDR3 is built from 12 residues. Remarks on this clone: What it recognizes is unknown.

PCR employed 60 Vbeta and 13 Jbeta primers. Some clones are missing from TCRdb's copy, which holds only in-frame ones; the method was immunoSEQ multiplex PCR. Of 99,000 or so clones listed, roughly 80% are singletons. Everyone who donated was a healthy bone marrow donor. Study-level points and caveats: Of the V segments, some could not be distinguished, including TRBV6-2 and TRBV6-3, and were excluded. Rarity marked most TCR sequences, yet some public TCRs occurred in many donors. Reportedly, diagnosis of cytomegalovirus status by the classifier showed high specificity and sensitivity.

The chain combines TRBV29-1 with TRBJ2-7; TRBD2 might be the D (7 bases). Material for sequencing was PBMCs. This sequence was found in a man younger than 40 in good health and CMV-seropositive. As DNA, the CDR3 is TGCAGCGTTGACGGGGGGCCCTACGAGCAGTACTTC. Its translation is CSVDGGPYEQYF.